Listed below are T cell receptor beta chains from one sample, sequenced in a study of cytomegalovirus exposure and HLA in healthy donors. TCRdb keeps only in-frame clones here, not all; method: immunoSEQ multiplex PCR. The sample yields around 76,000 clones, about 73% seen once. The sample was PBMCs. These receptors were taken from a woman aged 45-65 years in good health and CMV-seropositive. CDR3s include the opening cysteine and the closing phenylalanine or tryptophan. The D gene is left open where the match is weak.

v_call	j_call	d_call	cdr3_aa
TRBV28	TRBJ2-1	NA	CASSLFLRSSYNEQFF
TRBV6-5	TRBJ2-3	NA	CASSHSGTTGDTQYF
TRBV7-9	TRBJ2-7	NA	CASSGRNSYYEQYF
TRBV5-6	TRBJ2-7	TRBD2	CASSLRRGTEAYEQYF
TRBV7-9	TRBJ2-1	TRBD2	CASSLGRGRVYNEQFF
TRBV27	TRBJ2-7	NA	CASSLSRAGPYEQYF
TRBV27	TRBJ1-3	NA	CASSPSGGNTIYF
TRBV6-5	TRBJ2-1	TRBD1	CASSYTGGSYNEQFF
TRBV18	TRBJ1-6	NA	CASSPLAGPYNSPLHF
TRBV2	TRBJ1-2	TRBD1	CASSEYGSGGGRDGYTF